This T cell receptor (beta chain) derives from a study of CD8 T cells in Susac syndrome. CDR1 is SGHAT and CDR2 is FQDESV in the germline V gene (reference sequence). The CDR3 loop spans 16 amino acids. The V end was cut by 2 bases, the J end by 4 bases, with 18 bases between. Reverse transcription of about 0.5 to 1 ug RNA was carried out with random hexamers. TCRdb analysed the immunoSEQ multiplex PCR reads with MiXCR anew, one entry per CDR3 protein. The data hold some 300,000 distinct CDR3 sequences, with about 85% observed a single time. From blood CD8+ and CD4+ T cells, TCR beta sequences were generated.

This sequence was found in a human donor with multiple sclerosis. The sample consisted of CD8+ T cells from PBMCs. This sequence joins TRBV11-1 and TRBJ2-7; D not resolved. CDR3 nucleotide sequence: TGTGCCAGCAGCTTACTCCCACCACTCAGCCGATACGAGCAGTACTTC. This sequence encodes CASSLLPPLSRYEQYF. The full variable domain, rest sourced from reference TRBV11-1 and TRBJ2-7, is EAEVAQSPRYKITEKSQAVAFWCDPISGHATLYWYRQILGQGPELLVQFQDESVVDDSQLPKDRFSAERLKGVDSTLKIQPAELGDSAMYLCASSLLPPLSRYEQYFGPGTRLTVT.